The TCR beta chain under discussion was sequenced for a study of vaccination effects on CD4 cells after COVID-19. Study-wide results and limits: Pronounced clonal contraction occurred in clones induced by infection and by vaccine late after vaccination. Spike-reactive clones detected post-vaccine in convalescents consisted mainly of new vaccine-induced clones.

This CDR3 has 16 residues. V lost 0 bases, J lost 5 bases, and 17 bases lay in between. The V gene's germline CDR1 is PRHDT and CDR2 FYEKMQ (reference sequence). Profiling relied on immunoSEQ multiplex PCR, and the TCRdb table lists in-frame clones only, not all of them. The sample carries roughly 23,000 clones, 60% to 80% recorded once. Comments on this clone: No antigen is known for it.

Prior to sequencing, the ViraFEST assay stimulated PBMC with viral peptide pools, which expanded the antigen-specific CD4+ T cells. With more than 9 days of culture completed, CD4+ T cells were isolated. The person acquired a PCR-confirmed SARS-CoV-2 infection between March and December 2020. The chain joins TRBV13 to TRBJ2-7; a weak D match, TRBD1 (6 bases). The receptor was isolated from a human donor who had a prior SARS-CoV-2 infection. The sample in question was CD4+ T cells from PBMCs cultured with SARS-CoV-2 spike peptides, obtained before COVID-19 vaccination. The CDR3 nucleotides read TGTGCCAGCAGCTTAGGCCTAAGGCAGGGGAGCCACGAGCAGTACTTC. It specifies CASSLGLRQGSHEQYF.